Below, 16 T cell receptor beta chains from the same sample are listed, as sequenced in a study of PD-L1 blockade in urothelial cancer. Time point described: pretreatment peripheral blood. Assay used: immunoSEQ multiplex PCR; TCRdb lists only in-frame clones, some missing. The sample has 45,000 to 60,000 clones, around 86% seen once. The sequenced sample was PBMCs, obtained around atezolizumab (anti-PD-L1) treatment. These receptors came from a man aged 50 or older with urothelial cancer.

J is TRBJ1-1 and V is TRBV9; 7 nucleotides line up with TRBD1. The CDR3 spans 15 residues. Germline CDR1 is SGDLS and CDR2 is YYNGEE. The ends lost 4 bases at V and 5 bases at J; junction bases unmatched: 11. As DNA, the CDR3 is TGTGCCAGCAGCCCCCAGACAGGGATAGGAACTGAAGCTTTCTTT. Protein sequence: CASSPQTGIGTEAFF.

This sequence joins TRBV5-1 and TRBJ1-3, with 8 bases identical to TRBD1. This CDR3 has 15 amino acids. J lost 3 bases, V lost 1 base, and 3 bases had no gene match. Germline V gene sequence: CDR1 SGHRS, CDR2 YFSETQ. CDR3 sequence: CASSLRTGIGNTIYF. DNA for the CDR3: TGCGCCAGCAGCTTGCGGACAGGGATTGGAAACACCATATATTTT.

This chain uses TRBV9 with TRBJ2-2; D perhaps matches TRBD1 (7 bases). The V end lost 4 bases, the J end lost 3 bases, and 10 bases lay between the germline ends. The CDR3 loop spans 14 amino acids. Per the germline V gene, CDR1 is SGDLS and CDR2 is YYNGEE. CDR3 DNA: TGTGCCAGCAGCTCCAGGGGGGACACCGGGGAGCTGTTTTTT. Its translation is CASSSRGDTGELFF. Full variable domain (remainder filled in from reference TRBV9 and TRBJ2-2): DSGVTQTPKHLITATGQRVTLRCSPRSGDLSVYWYQQSLDQGLQFLIQYYNGEERAKGNILERFSAQQFPDLHSELNLSSLELGDSALYFCASSSRGDTGELFFGEGSRLTVL.

This clone was found once. The genes are TRBV6-5 and TRBJ1-2; 8 positions agree with TRBD1. The germline V gene encodes CDR1 MNHEY and CDR2 SVGAGI. After removal of 5 bases from V and 8 bases from J, the junction contained 7 bases not matched to a gene. The CDR3 consists of 13 residues. CDR3 nucleotides: TGTGCCAGCAGTGATCTCAGGGGGCGCGGCTACACCTTC. Its translation is CASSDLRGRGYTF.

The J gene is TRBJ1-5, the V gene TRBV28; the D is unclear. The CDR3 extends over 15 amino acids. From germline, CDR1 is MDHEN and CDR2 SYDVKM. Trimming removed 6 bases at V and 2 bases at J, with 14 bases between. The CDR3 DNA is TGTGCCAGCAGCGAGGGAGGGTATGGCAATCAGCCCCAGCATTTT. Translating it yields CASSEGGYGNQPQHF.

The V and J genes are TRBV5-1 and TRBJ2-5, with D possibly TRBD1 on 7 matching bases. Trimming left V 4 bases short and J 4 bases short, with 14 bases between. The CDR3 sequence is 14 residues long. Germline lookup yields CDR1 SGHRS and CDR2 YFSETQ. The CDR3 protein is CASSRGTDPETQYF. In DNA, the CDR3 is TGCGCCAGCAGCCGCGGGACAGACCCAGAGACCCAGTACTTC.

V and J are TRBV29-1 and TRBJ1-2, with 7 bases fitting TRBD1. Germline V lookup: CDR1 SQVTM, CDR2 ANQGSEA. The CDR3 totals 9 residues. The junction had 5 bases not matched to a gene; V was cut back by 5 bases and J by 14 bases. The CDR3 nucleotides read TGCAGCGTTCAGGAGGACAGGACCTTC. Its translation is CSVQEDRTF. The full variable domain, with the rest looked up from reference TRBV29-1 and TRBJ1-2, is SAVISQKPSRDICQRGTSLTIQCQVDSQVTMMFWYRQQPGQSLTLIATANQGSEATYESGFVIDKFPISRPNLTFSTLTVSNMSPEDSSIYLCSVQEDRTFGSGTRLTVV.

Here the CDR3 DNA reads TGTGCCAGCAGTTTTCTTGGGACAGGGCGCACCGGGGAGCTGTTTTTT. Translating gives CASSFLGTGRTGELFF. The chain employs TRBV28 and TRBJ2-2; 9 nucleotides line up with TRBD1. Germline V gene lookup returns CDR1 MDHEN and CDR2 SYDVKM. Trimming took 3 bases from V and 4 from J; bases not matched to a gene: 6. This CDR3 region has 16 residues.

The chain recombines TRBV7-9 with TRBJ2-1, with 7 positions matching TRBD2. CDR1 and CDR2 (germline): SEHNR, FQNEAQ (reference sequence). This CDR3 is 15 amino acids long. V lost 6 bases and J lost 9; bases outside the gene matches: 14. As DNA, the CDR3 is TGTGCCAGCAGTTTGAGGACGGCGGGAGTCATTGAGCAGTTCTTC. Translating it yields CASSLRTAGVIEQFF. Looking up the rest from reference TRBV7-9 and TRBJ2-1 gives the full variable domain: DTGVSQNPRHKITKRGQNVTFRCDPISEHNRLYWYRQTLGQGPEFLTYFQNEAQLEKSRLLSDRFSAERPKGSFSTLEIQRTEQGDSAMYLCASSLRTAGVIEQFFGPGTRLTVL.

This chain uses TRBV5-5 with TRBJ1-4; D might be TRBD1 (6 bases). Germline-derived CDR1 and CDR2 are SGHKS and YYEKEE (reference sequence). V lost 5 bases to trimming and J lost 1 base, with 9 bases between them. The CDR3 is 14 amino acids. The CDR3 reads CASSIQGTNEKLFF. CDR3 DNA sequence: TGTGCCAGCAGTATACAGGGAACTAATGAAAAACTGTTTTTT.

CDR3 nucleotides: TGTGCCAGCACCCCGGAGGGGGCAGTGCTCTACGCGAACTATGGCTACACCTTC. Translation gives CASTPEGAVLYANYGYTF. The chain is built from TRBV7-9 and TRBJ1-2; 7 bases map to TRBD1. The CDR3 loop spans 18 amino acids. After removal of 7 bases from V and 2 bases from J, the junction contained 19 bases not matched to a gene. CDR1 is SEHNR, CDR2 FQNEAQ, per germline (reference sequence).

The chain links TRBV9 to TRBJ2-3, with 7 bases aligning to TRBD2. The V and J ends lost 0 bases and 4 bases, in that order; junction bases with no gene match: 2. This CDR3 is built from 14 residues. The germline gives CDR1 SGDLS, CDR2 YYNGEE. CDR3 sequence (DNA): TGTGCCAGCAGCGTAGGACTAGCTCCAGATACGCAGTATTTT. Amino acid sequence: CASSVGLAPDTQYF.

V gene TRBV6-4 combines with J gene TRBJ1-2; 9 bases map to TRBD1. The CDR3 has 12 amino acids. With V trimmed by 6 bases and J by 4 bases, 0 bases remained unmatched. The germline gives CDR1 MRHNA, CDR2 SNTAGT. CDR3 region: CASRTGGYGYTF. Written as DNA, the CDR3 is TGTGCCAGCAGGACAGGGGGCTATGGCTACACCTTC.

V gene TRBV18 combines with J gene TRBJ1-5, with no clear D. The V and J ends lost 6 bases and 0 bases respectively, with 3 bases between them. Looked up from germline, CDR1 is KGHSH and CDR2 is LQKENI. The CDR3 runs 12 residues. The CDR3 is CASSRSNQPQHF. Written as DNA, the CDR3 is TGTGCCAGCTCCCGTAGCAATCAGCCCCAGCATTTT.

The rearrangement joins TRBV7-6 to TRBJ2-5; 16 nucleotides agree with TRBD2. Losses at the gene ends were 4 bases for V and 5 bases for J; bases not matched to a gene: 7. CDR3 length equals 17 residues. Per germline, CDR1 SGHVS and CDR2 FNYEAQ. The CDR3 here is CASSSQPGLAGGETQYF. The DNA of the CDR3 is TGTGCCAGCAGCTCCCAACCGGGACTAGCGGGAGGGGAGACCCAGTACTTC.

The chain joins TRBV7-8 to TRBJ1-4; TRBD1 matches 8 bases. The CDR3 is made up of 16 amino acids. J was trimmed by 8 bases and V by 3 bases; bases with no gene match: 11. Looked up from germline, CDR1 is SGHVS and CDR2 is FQNEAQ. The CDR3 nucleotides read TGTGCCAGCAGCTTTGGACAGGGTACGGTGTTCGAAAAACTGTTTTTT. This gives the protein CASSFGQGTVFEKLFF.